This TCR beta chain appears in the sequencing data of a study of identical twins. TCRdb independently ran MiXCR on the 5' RACE reads; one entry per CDR3 protein. The table includes hundreds of thousands of distinct CDR3 sequences, roughly 12% detected once. This clonotype has a handful of counts. The data were also submitted as part of a second study, on yellow fever vaccine responses in identical twins.

The sequencing input was PBMCs. The TCR originated in a woman under 30 in good health.

The CDR3 sequence: CASSLSPSGRAGGEQFF. The CDR3 nucleotides read TGTGCCAGCAGCTTATCCCCTAGCGGGAGGGCCGGGGGTGAGCAGTTCTTC. The chain is built from TRBV7-6 and TRBJ2-1; TRBD2 matches at 12 bases. Germline values: CDR1 SGHVS, CDR2 FNYEAQ. The CDR3 totals 17 residues. Trimming took 2 bases from V and 9 from J; bases not matched to a gene: 11.